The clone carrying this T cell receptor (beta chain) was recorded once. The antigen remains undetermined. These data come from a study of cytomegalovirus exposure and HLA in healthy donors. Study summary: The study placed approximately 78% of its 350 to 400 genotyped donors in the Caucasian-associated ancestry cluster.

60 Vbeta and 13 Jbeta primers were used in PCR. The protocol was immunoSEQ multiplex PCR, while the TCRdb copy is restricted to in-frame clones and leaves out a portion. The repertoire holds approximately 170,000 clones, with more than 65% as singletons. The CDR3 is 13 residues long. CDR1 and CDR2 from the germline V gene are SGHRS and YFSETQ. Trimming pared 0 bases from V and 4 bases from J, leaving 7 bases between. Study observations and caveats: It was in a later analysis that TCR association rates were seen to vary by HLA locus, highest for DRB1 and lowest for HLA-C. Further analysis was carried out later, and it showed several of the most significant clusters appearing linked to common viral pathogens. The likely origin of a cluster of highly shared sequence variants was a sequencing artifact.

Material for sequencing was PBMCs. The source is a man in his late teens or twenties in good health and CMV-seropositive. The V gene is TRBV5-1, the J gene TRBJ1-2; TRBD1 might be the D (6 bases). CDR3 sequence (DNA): TGCGCCAGCAGCTTGGCCAGGGGCTATGGCTACACCTTC. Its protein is CASSLARGYGYTF.